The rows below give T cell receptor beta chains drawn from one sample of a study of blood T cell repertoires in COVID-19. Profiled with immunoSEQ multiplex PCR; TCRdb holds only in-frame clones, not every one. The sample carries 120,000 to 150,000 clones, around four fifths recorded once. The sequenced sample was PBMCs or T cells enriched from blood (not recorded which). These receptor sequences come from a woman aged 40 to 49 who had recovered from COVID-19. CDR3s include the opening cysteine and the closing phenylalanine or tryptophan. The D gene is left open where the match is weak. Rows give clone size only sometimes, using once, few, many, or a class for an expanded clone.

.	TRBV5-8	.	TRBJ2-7	CASSGLDSYEQYF	TGTGCCAGCAGCGGTCTAGATAGCTACGAGCAGTACTTC
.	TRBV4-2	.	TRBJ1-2	CASSQVLWLEGYGYTF	TGTGCCAGCAGCCAAGTCCTGTGGCTGGAGGGCTATGGCTACACCTTC
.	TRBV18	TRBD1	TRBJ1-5	CASSPTGTGFQPQHF	TGTGCCAGCTCACCTACCGGGACAGGGTTTCAGCCCCAGCATTTT
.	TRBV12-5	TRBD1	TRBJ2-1	CASGQLGQGRTYNEQFF	TGTGCTAGTGGTCAACTTGGACAGGGGCGAACCTACAATGAGCAGTTCTTC
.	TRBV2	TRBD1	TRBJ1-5	CASIRDRVDQPQHF	TGTGCCAGCATAAGGGACAGGGTCGATCAGCCCCAGCATTTT
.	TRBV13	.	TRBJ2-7	CASSVGTPSYEQYF	TGTGCCAGCAGCGTCGGGACACCCTCCTACGAGCAGTACTTC
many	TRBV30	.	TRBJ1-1	CAWSPLGGGVRVAFF	TGTGCCTGGTCTCCCCTGGGGGGGGGCGTCAGGGTGGCTTTCTTT
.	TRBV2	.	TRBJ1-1	CASSGQVNTEAFF	TGTGCCAGCAGTGGACAGGTGAACACTGAAGCTTTCTTT
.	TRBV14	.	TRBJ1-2	CASSPGNYGYTF	TGTGCCAGCAGTCCAGGGAACTATGGCTACACCTTC
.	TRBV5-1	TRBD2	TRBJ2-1	CASSSRTSGYNEQFF	TGCGCCAGCAGCTCCCGGACTAGCGGGTACAATGAGCAGTTCTTC
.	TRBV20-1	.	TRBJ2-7	CSASPHYEQYF	TGCAGTGCTAGCCCACACTACGAGCAGTACTTC
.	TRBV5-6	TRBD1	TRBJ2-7	CASSPRDRITYEQYF	TGTGCCAGCAGCCCCCGGGACAGGATTACCTACGAGCAGTACTTC
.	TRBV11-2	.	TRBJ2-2	CASSFLTALNTGELFF	TGTGCCAGCAGCTTTCTTACAGCTTTGAACACCGGGGAGCTGTTTTTT
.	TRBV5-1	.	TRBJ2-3	CASSSQGGSGDTQYF	TGCGCCAGCAGCTCCCAGGGGGGCTCTGGAGATACGCAGTATTTT
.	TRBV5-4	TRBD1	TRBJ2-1	CASSSDRAGEQFF	TGTGCCAGCAGCTCGGACAGGGCGGGGGAGCAGTTCTTC
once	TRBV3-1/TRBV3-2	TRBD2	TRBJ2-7	CASSQGGGSKHREQYF	TGTGCCAGCAGCCAAGGAGGCGGGAGTAAGCATAGGGAGCAGTACTTC
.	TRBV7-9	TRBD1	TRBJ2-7	CASREDRRYEQYF	TGTGCCAGCAGAGAGGACAGGCGCTACGAGCAGTACTTC
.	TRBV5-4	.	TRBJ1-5	CASSLDGLSNQPQHF	TGTGCCAGCAGCTTGGACGGACTAAGCAATCAGCCCCAGCATTTT
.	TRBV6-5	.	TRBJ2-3	CASSNSHTSTDTQYF	TGTGCCAGCAGTAACAGCCACACTAGCACAGATACGCAGTATTTT
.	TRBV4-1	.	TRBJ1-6	CASSPTPGPNSPLHF	TGCGCCAGCAGCCCCACCCCAGGCCCCAATTCACCCCTCCACTTT
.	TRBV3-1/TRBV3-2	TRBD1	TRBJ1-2	CASSQGRDSRVTF	TGTGCCAGCAGCCAAGGCCGGGACAGCCGTGTCACCTTC
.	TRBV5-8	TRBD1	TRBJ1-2	CASMGQGYRYGYTF	TGTGCCAGCATGGGACAGGGATATCGGTATGGCTACACCTTC
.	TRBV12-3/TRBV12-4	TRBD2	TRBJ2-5	CAISRGVQETQYF	TGTGCCATAAGCCGGGGGGTACAAGAGACCCAGTACTTC
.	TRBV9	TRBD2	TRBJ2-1	CASGEGGRGNEQFF	TGTGCCAGCGGGGAGGGAGGTAGGGGCAATGAGCAGTTCTTC
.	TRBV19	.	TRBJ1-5	CASSIGGGINQPQHF	TGTGCCAGTAGTATAGGGGGGGGCATCAATCAGCCCCAGCATTTT
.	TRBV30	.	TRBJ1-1	CAWSPRVFSRGGTTEAFF	TGTGCCTGGAGTCCCCGGGTTTTCTCTAGGGGGGGAACCACTGAAGCTTTCTTT
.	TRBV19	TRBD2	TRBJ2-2	CALERAGGINTGELFF	TGTGCCCTTGAGCGAGCGGGGGGCATTAACACCGGGGAGCTGTTTTTT
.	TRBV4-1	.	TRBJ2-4	CASSQSTGKNIQYF	TGCGCCAGCAGCCAGTCCACAGGTAAAAACATTCAGTACTTC
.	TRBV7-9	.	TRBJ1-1	CASSLSSDTEAFF	TGTGCCAGCAGCTTAAGTTCGGACACTGAAGCTTTCTTT
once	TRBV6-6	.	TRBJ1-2	CASSYDSLYGYTF	TGTGCCAGCAGTTACGACAGCCTTTATGGCTACACCTTC
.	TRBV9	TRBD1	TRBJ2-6	CASSVDRGSGANVLTF	TGTGCCAGCAGCGTAGACAGGGGCTCTGGGGCCAACGTCCTGACTTTC
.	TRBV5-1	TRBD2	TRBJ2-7	CASSFGLAGPNYEQYF	TGCGCCAGCAGCTTTGGACTAGCGGGCCCTAACTACGAGCAGTACTTC
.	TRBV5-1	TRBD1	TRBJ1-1	CASSPGQGPEAFF	TGCGCCAGCAGCCCCGGACAGGGTCCTGAAGCTTTCTTT
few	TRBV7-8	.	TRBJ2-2	CASSLRAAGNTGELFF	TGTGCCAGCAGCCTCAGGGCAGCGGGGAACACCGGGGAGCTGTTTTTT
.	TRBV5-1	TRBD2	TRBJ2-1	CASSPFLAAGGNNEQFF	TGCGCCAGCAGCCCATTCTTAGCGGCCGGGGGGAACAATGAGCAGTTCTTC
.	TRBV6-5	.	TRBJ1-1	CASTPTPNTEAFF	TGTGCCAGCACCCCTACCCCGAACACTGAAGCTTTCTTT
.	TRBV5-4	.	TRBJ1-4	CASSSLTGEGTATNEKLFF	TGTGCCAGCAGCTCCCTGACCGGGGAGGGGACTGCAACTAATGAAAAACTGTTTTTT
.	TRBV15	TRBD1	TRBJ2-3	CATSRVTGVRPDTQYF	TGTGCCACCAGCAGAGTAACAGGGGTTCGTCCAGATACGCAGTATTTT
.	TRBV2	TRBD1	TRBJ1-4	CARRTGGTNEKLFF	TGTGCCAGAAGGACAGGCGGAACTAATGAAAAACTGTTTTTT
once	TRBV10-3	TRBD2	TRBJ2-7	CAASLAGGLGEQYF	TGTGCCGCCTCCCTAGCGGGAGGTTTGGGGGAGCAGTACTTC
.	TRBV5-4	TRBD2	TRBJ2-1	CASSFRTSGSHEQFF	TGTGCCAGCAGCTTCAGGACTAGCGGGAGCCATGAGCAGTTCTTC
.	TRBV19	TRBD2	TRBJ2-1	CASQAGYYNEQFF	TGTGCCTCACAAGCGGGATACTACAATGAGCAGTTCTTC
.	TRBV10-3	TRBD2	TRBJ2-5	CAPSRATSGRVPQETQYF	TGTGCCCCTTCTCGGGCTACTAGCGGGAGGGTACCCCAAGAGACCCAGTACTTC
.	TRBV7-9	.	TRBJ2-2	CASTIGVIRGTGELFF	TGTGCCAGCACCATAGGGGTCATTCGGGGGACCGGGGAGCTGTTTTTT
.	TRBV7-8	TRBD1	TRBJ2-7	CASSLGQPYEQYF	TGTGCCAGCAGCTTGGGACAGCCCTACGAGCAGTACTTC
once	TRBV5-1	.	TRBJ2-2	CASSEDSSNTGELFF	TGCGCCAGCAGTGAGGACAGTTCAAACACCGGGGAGCTGTTTTTT
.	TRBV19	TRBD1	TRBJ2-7	CASTSAGGYEQYF	TGTGCCAGTACATCGGCAGGGGGCTACGAGCAGTACTTC
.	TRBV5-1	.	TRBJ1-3	CASSYATRSGNTIYF	TGCGCCAGCAGCTATGCGACACGCTCTGGAAACACCATATATTTT
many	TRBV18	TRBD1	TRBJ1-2	CASSASRTGGLNYGYTF	TGTGCCAGCTCAGCCTCCCGGACAGGGGGGTTGAACTATGGCTACACCTTC
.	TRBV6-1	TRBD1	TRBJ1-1	CASSAPGQGMTYTEAFF	TGTGCCAGCAGTGCCCCGGGACAGGGGATGACCTACACTGAAGCTTTCTTT
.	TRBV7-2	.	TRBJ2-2	CASSVVYTGELFF	TGTGCCAGCAGCGTAGTCTACACCGGGGAGCTGTTTTTT
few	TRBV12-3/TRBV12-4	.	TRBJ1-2	CASSLLNYGYTF	TGTGCCAGCAGTCTTCTGAACTATGGCTACACCTTC
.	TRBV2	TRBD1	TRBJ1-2	CASRGQGADGYTF	TGTGCCAGCAGGGGACAGGGGGCTGATGGCTACACCTTC
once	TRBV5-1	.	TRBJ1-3	CASSLVGRAAGNTIYF	TGCGCCAGCAGCTTGGTCGGCAGGGCTGCCGGAAACACCATATATTTT
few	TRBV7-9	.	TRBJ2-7	CASSSEGSYEQYF	TGTGCCAGCAGCTCGGAGGGCTCCTACGAGCAGTACTTC
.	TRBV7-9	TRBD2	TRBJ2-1	CASSRVLTSGGVNEQFF	TGTGCCAGCAGCCGCGTACTGACTAGCGGGGGGGTCAATGAGCAGTTCTTC
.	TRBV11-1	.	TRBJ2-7	CASSSRGYEQYF	TGTGCCAGCAGCTCGCGGGGCTACGAGCAGTACTTC
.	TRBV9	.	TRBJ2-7	CASSVAQGTTYEQYF	TGTGCCAGCAGCGTAGCTCAAGGGACAACCTACGAGCAGTACTTC
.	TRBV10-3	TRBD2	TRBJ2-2	CATLPSGRSGELFF	TGTGCCACTTTACCTAGCGGGAGGTCCGGGGAGCTGTTTTTT
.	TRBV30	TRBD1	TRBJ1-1	CAWSVPLTGGDTEAFF	TGTGCCTGGAGTGTACCCCTAACAGGGGGGGACACTGAAGCTTTCTTT